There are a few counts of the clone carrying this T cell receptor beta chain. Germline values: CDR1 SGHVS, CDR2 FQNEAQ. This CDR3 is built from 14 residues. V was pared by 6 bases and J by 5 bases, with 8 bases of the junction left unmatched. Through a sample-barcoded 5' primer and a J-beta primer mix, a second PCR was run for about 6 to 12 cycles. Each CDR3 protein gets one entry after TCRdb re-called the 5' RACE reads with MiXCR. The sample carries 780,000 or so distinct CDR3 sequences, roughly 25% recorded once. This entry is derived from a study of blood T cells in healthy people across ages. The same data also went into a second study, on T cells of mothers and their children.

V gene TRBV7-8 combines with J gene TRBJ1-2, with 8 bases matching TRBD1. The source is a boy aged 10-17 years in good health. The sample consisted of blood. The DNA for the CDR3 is TGTGCCAGCAGGCCAGGGGGCGGCGGATATGGCTACACCTTC. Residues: CASRPGGGGYGYTF.